Following are 7 T cell receptor beta chains from one sample sequenced in a study of prognosis after radiotherapy for stage I lung cancer. Genomic DNA provided the template from which TCR beta CDR3 was amplified by two-round multiplex PCR. Primers were specific to each TRBV and TRBJ gene in first-round PCR. TCRdb reprocessed the multiplex PCR reads with MiXCR, giving one entry per CDR3 protein. Here the sample spans about 24,000 distinct CDR3 sequences, more than 35% being singletons. The sequencing here drew on PBMCs, taken before or after stereotactic body radiation therapy (not recorded which). The receptors come from a donor aged 50 or older with non-small cell lung cancer.

A word on this clonotype: This likely traces to a read error, being one base from a far larger clone. CDR3 nucleotides: TGCGCCAGCAGCTTGGGGGGGACGGTGTACTACGAGCAGTACTTC. Protein: CASSLGGTVYYEQYF. This chain joins TRBV7-9 and TRBJ2-7; 7 bases are a match to TRBD2. This CDR3 has 15 amino acids. The germline CDR1 and CDR2 sequences are SEHNR and FQNEAQ (reference sequence). Full variable domain (outside the CDR3, taken from reference TRBV7-9 and TRBJ2-7): DTGVSQNPRHKITKRGQNVTFRCDPISEHNRLYWYRQTLGQGPEFLTYFQNEAQLEKSRLLSDRFSAERPKGSFSTLEIQRTEQGDSAMYLCASSLGGTVYYEQYFGPGTRLTVT.

This clonotype has a count of ten or more. The V gene is TRBV27, the J gene TRBJ1-2; D may be TRBD1 (6 bases). Between the trimmed V and J ends, which lost 5 bases and 6 bases, there was a span of 22 bases. The germline V gene has CDR1 MNHEY and CDR2 SMNVEV (reference sequence). CDR3 length equals 16 residues. CDR3 nucleotide sequence: TGTGCCAGCAGTCCCCGGGGGCGCGACGGAAACAATGGCTACACCTTC. This translates into CASSPRGRDGNNGYTF.

This clonotype was seen repeatedly, ten times or more. The gene calls are TRBV30 and TRBJ1-1; TRBD1 might be the D (6 bases). This CDR3 is built from 13 residues. V was pared by 4 bases and J by 2 bases, with 11 bases between. Germline V lookup: CDR1 GTSNPN, CDR2 SVGIG (reference sequence). The CDR3 nucleotides read TGTGCCTGGAAATGGGACACCAACACTGAAGCTTTCTTT. Protein sequence: CAWKWDTNTEAFF. Together with reference TRBV30 and TRBJ1-1, the CDR3 gives the full variable domain: SQTIHQWPATLVQPVGSPLSLECTVEGTSNPNLYWYRQAAGRGLQLLFYSVGIGQISSEVPQNLSASRPQDRQFILSSKKLLLSDSGFYLCAWKWDTNTEAFFGQGTRLTVV.

A note on this clonotype: A far larger clone is a single base away, which makes a read error likely. The V gene is TRBV6-2 or TRBV6-3, the J gene TRBJ2-7; D is ambiguous. The germline V gene encodes CDR1 MNHEY and CDR2 SVGEGT. This CDR3 has 14 amino acids. The CDR3 is CAISLLERAYEQYF. CDR3 sequence (DNA): TGTGCCATCAGTCTATTGGAGCGAGCCTACGAGCAGTACTTC.

There are a few counts of this clonotype. The CDR3 DNA follows: TGTGCCAGCAGTTTAGGGGCGGGAGACGCGGCCGCCTACGAGCAGTACTTC. It is translated as CASSLGAGDAAAYEQYF. V usage is TRBV28 and J usage is TRBJ2-7, with TRBD2 matching over 7 bases. Trimming at V came to 2 bases and at J to 2 bases, leaving 12 bases not matched to a gene. The CDR3 covers 17 residues. Germline V gene lookup returns CDR1 MDHEN and CDR2 SYDVKM.

This chain links TRBV7-2 with TRBJ2-7; the D is unclear. This CDR3 spans 14 amino acids. Germline V gene lookup returns CDR1 SGHTA and CDR2 FQGNSA. The V gene lost 1 base and the J gene lost 3 bases, with 10 bases spanning the gap. CDR3 in DNA: TGTGCCAGCAGCTTAGACCGGGCCGACTACGAGCAGTACTTC. Translation gives CASSLDRADYEQYF.

This clonotype is labeled as medium-sized. The genes are TRBV6-5 and TRBJ1-1, with D unclear. Trimming left V 2 bases short and J 0 bases short, with 4 bases between. The CDR3 contains 13 residues. Germline CDR1 reads MNHEY; CDR2 reads SVGAGI. CDR3 DNA: TGTGCCAGCAGTTACCTCCTGAACACTGAAGCTTTCTTT. Translated, it gives CASSYLLNTEAFF.